The 20 T cell receptor beta chains reported below all come from one sample, sequenced in a study of identical twins. TCRdb re-analysed the 5' RACE reads in MiXCR, keeping a single row per CDR3 protein. Of around 480,000 distinct CDR3 sequences listed, 12% to 15% are singletons. This same sample was also taken into another study, of yellow fever vaccine responses in identical twins.

The sequencing sample was made of CD4+ T cells sorted from blood. These receptors were obtained from a woman under 30 in good health.

This sequence joins TRBV6-2 or TRBV6-3 and TRBJ2-1, with 12 nucleotides matching TRBD2. Germline V gene sequence: CDR1 MNHEY, CDR2 SVGEGT. The CDR3 spans 14 residues. Trimming cost V 11 bases and J 8 bases; bases outside gene matches: 10. CDR3 in amino acids: CAGSSGRDSDEQFF. For the CDR3, the DNA is TGTGCCGGATCTAGCGGGAGGGATAGCGATGAGCAGTTCTTC.

This chain's CDR3 is CSVRGGHSSGANVLTF. In nucleotides, the CDR3 is TGCAGCGTCCGGGGAGGCCATTCATCTGGGGCCAACGTCCTGACTTTC. The chain links TRBV29-1 to TRBJ2-6, with D tentatively TRBD2 (6 bases). Trimming pared 6 bases from V and 1 base from J, leaving 16 bases between. In germline, CDR1 is SQVTM, CDR2 ANQGSEA. The length of the CDR3 is 16 residues.

J is TRBJ2-1 and V is TRBV7-2; 9 bases are a match to TRBD2. J lost 9 bases, V lost 1 base, and 4 bases had no gene match. The CDR3 spans 14 residues. Germline V lookup: CDR1 SGHTA, CDR2 FQGNSA. CDR3 sequence reads: CASSLGLAGIEQFF. CDR3 coding DNA: TGTGCCAGCAGCTTAGGCCTAGCGGGGATTGAGCAGTTCTTC.

Note on this clonotype: This may stem from a read error, because a much larger clone lies one nucleotide away. The chain recombines TRBV29-1 with TRBJ2-5, with D possibly TRBD2 on 6 matching bases. V dropped 8 bases and J dropped 1 base, with 14 bases sitting between them. The CDR3 has 13 amino acids. Germline CDR1 SQVTM, CDR2 ANQGSEA. The CDR3 sequence: CSLAGSLQETQYF. The CDR3, as DNA: TGCAGCCTTGCGGGGAGTCTCCAAGAGACCCAGTACTTC.

V and J are TRBV28 and TRBJ2-1, with unresolved D. The CDR3 has 11 amino acids. V dropped 5 bases and J dropped 11 bases, with 10 bases sitting between them. In germline, CDR1 is MDHEN, CDR2 SYDVKM. CDR3 region: CASSTPPKQFF. For the CDR3, the DNA is TGTGCCAGCAGTACCCCCCCGAAGCAGTTCTTC.

The chain links TRBV2 to TRBJ2-1; no firm D call. This CDR3 region has 12 residues. Germline CDR1 reads SNHLY; CDR2 reads FYNNEI. The V and J ends lost 3 bases and 9 bases respectively, with 9 bases between them. In DNA, the CDR3 is TGTGCCAGCAGTGAGCCTCCCCCTGAGCAGTTCTTC. Protein: CASSEPPPEQFF. Full variable domain (rest looked up from reference TRBV2 and TRBJ2-1): EPEVTQTPSHQVTQMGQEVILRCVPISNHLYFYWYRQILGQKVEFLVSFYNNEISEKSEIFDDQFSVERPDGSNFTLKIRSTKLEDSAMYFCASSEPPPEQFFGPGTRLTVL.

In its sample, this clonotype was seen a few times. The chain recombines TRBV7-9 with TRBJ2-3; D gene uncertain. This CDR3 contains 12 residues. Deletions cut 5 bases from V and 4 bases from J, with 7 bases between. Germline CDR1 and CDR2: SEHNR and FQNEAQ (reference sequence). CDR3 residues: CASSDRSDTQYF. CDR3 bases: TGTGCCAGCAGCGATCGTTCAGATACGCAGTATTTT. Drawing the rest from reference TRBV7-9 and TRBJ2-3, the complete variable domain is DTGVSQNPRHKITKRGQNVTFRCDPISEHNRLYWYRQTLGQGPEFLTYFQNEAQLEKSRLLSDRFSAERPKGSFSTLEIQRTEQGDSAMYLCASSDRSDTQYFGPGTRLTVL.

The chain is built from TRBV4-2 and TRBJ1-4, with D tentatively TRBD1 (6 bases). Trimming left V 1 base short and J 3 bases short, with 9 bases between. This CDR3 has 15 residues. Germline loops: CDR1 LGHNA, CDR2 YNFKEQ. This CDR3 is CASSQGTASNEKLFF. In nucleotides, the CDR3 is TGTGCCAGCAGCCAAGGGACAGCTTCTAATGAAAAACTGTTTTTT.

This clonotype showed up just once. The gene calls are TRBV7-3 and TRBJ2-7; D gene uncertain. With 5 bases removed from V and 2 bases from J, the gap between germline ends came to 13 bases. CDR3 length: 14 residues. CDR1 and CDR2 from the germline V gene are SGHTA and FQGTGA. The CDR3 sequence is CASSTDGPPYEQYF. The CDR3 nucleotides are TGTGCCAGCAGCACCGACGGGCCTCCCTACGAGCAGTACTTC.

The chain recombines TRBV7-9 with TRBJ1-6, with D unresolved. The ends were cut back, 4 bases at V and 5 bases at J, with 9 bases in the middle. The CDR3 extends over 14 amino acids. Germline V gene lookup returns CDR1 SEHNR and CDR2 FQNEAQ (reference sequence). This CDR3 reads CASSSTQNNSPLHF. Written as DNA, the CDR3 is TGTGCCAGCAGCTCGACACAAAATAATTCACCCCTCCACTTT.

The chain joins TRBV6-6 to TRBJ2-1, with D possibly TRBD2 on 5 matching bases. The V gene's germline CDR1 is MNHNY and CDR2 SVGAGI (reference sequence). This CDR3 contains 13 residues. Trimming shortened V by 5 bases and J by 9 bases, and 14 bases separated the two germline ends. The CDR3 loop is CASSPRREREQFF. The CDR3 bases are TGTGCCAGCAGTCCGCGAAGGGAGCGTGAGCAGTTCTTC.

This clonotype was recorded a few times. The chain links TRBV5-1 to TRBJ2-4, with TRBD1 identical over 9 bases. The junction had 8 bases not matched to a gene; V was cut back by 4 bases and J by 0 bases. Germline CDR1 SGHRS, CDR2 YFSETQ. CDR3 length: 17 residues. As DNA, the CDR3 is TGCGCCAGCAGCACCGGACAGGGGATAATAGCCAAAAACATTCAGTACTTC. It specifies CASSTGQGIIAKNIQYF.

This clonotype was picked up a small number of times. J is TRBJ1-5 and V is TRBV19; D is ambiguous. V gave up 5 bases and J gave up 7 bases, with 9 bases separating them. The germline gives CDR1 LNHDA, CDR2 SQIVND (reference sequence). The CDR3 has 12 residues. Here the CDR3 reads CASSADYQPQHF. In DNA, the CDR3 is TGTGCCAGTAGTGCCGATTACCAGCCCCAGCATTTT.

The table lists this clonotype with a few counts. The gene calls are TRBV2 and TRBJ2-1; a weak D match, TRBD1 (6 bases). The CDR3 is 14 amino acids. The V gene's germline CDR1 is SNHLY and CDR2 FYNNEI. The V gene lost 6 bases and the J gene lost 7 bases, with 16 bases spanning the gap. CDR3 coding DNA: TGTGCCAGCAGGGGACAAGGGAAGGCGAATGAGCAGTTCTTC. Amino acid sequence: CASRGQGKANEQFF.

This chain links TRBV3-1 with TRBJ2-1; the match to TRBD1 covers 7 bases. V lost 0 bases to trimming and J lost 15 bases; unmatched junction nucleotides: 8. CDR3 size: 13 residues. The germline V gene has CDR1 LGHDT and CDR2 YNNKEL (reference sequence). CDR3 sequence: CASSQETGLNRFF. CDR3 DNA: TGTGCCAGCAGCCAAGAGACAGGGCTGAACCGGTTCTTC.

This clonotype was found a few times. The chain has TRBV5-1 and TRBJ2-7; TRBD2 agrees at 11 bases. The CDR3 loop spans 17 amino acids. Germline trimming cut 1 base from V and 2 bases from J; bases unmatched to any gene: 8. Germline V lookup: CDR1 SGHRS, CDR2 YFSETQ. CDR3 region: CASSLTKTSGMPYEQYF. The CDR3 DNA reads as TGCGCCAGCAGCTTGACGAAGACTAGCGGGATGCCCTACGAGCAGTACTTC.

The chain employs TRBV15 and TRBJ2-3, with 8 bases that match TRBD2. The CDR3 extends over 16 amino acids. Trimming at V came to 6 bases and at J to 8 bases, leaving 16 bases not matched to a gene. Germline-derived CDR1 and CDR2 are LNHNV and YYDKDF (reference sequence). The CDR3 DNA follows: TGTGCCACCAGAGAGGCGGGAGGAGCAGGAGTGGGTACGCAGTATTTT. Amino acid sequence: CATREAGGAGVGTQYF.

A few counts support this clonotype. The chain employs TRBV24-1 and TRBJ2-3; a possible D gene is TRBD1 (5 bases). The CDR3 is 16 residues long. In germline, CDR1 is KGHDR, CDR2 SFDVKD. V shed 3 bases and J shed 2 bases, with 14 bases lying between them. CDR3 sequence (DNA): TGTGCCACCAGTGATCCCAGGCAGGGAAACACAGATACGCAGTATTTT. Translating it yields CATSDPRQGNTDTQYF.

The chain employs TRBV12-3 or TRBV12-4 and TRBJ1-5; D gene uncertain. CDR3 length equals 14 residues. Trimming shortened V by 7 bases and J by 7 bases, and 17 bases separated the two germline ends. The CDR3 spells CASTGRTGWQPQHF. DNA for the CDR3: TGTGCCAGCACCGGAAGGACGGGATGGCAGCCCCAGCATTTT.

This chain connects TRBV27 to TRBJ1-2, with a tentative D call TRBD1 (5 bases). V lost 2 bases and J lost 5, with 15 bases in between. Germline V gene sequence: CDR1 MNHEY, CDR2 SMNVEV (reference sequence). The CDR3 is 15 amino acids. The CDR3 loop is CASSLTGGTHYGYTF. CDR3 nucleotides: TGTGCCAGCAGTTTAACTGGGGGAACCCATTATGGCTACACCTTC.